This T cell receptor beta chain was captured in a study of blood T cells in healthy people across ages. Combining a sample-barcoded 5' primer with a J-beta primer mix, a second PCR ran for roughly 6 to 12 cycles. TCRdb called the 5' RACE reads again in MiXCR, with one record for every CDR3 protein. The sample lists roughly 800,000 distinct CDR3 sequences, more than 25% occurring once. Around 10 milliliters was the volume of peripheral blood drawn from each donor. Per-sample yields of isolated PBMCs were at least 6.5 million. This CDR3 spans 14 amino acids. With 6 bases removed from V and 5 bases from J, the gap between germline ends came to 16 bases. Germline V lookup: CDR1 MNHEY, CDR2 SVGEGT. This sample also belongs to another study, concerning T cells of mothers and their children.

The TCR was taken from a boy between 10 and 17 years old in good health. The specimen was blood. The chain joins TRBV6-2 or TRBV6-3 to TRBJ2-5; perhaps TRBD2 as D (5 bases). The DNA of the CDR3 is TGTGCCAGCAGCCGCGGGTCACAAGGCGAGACCCAGTACTTC. Protein sequence: CASSRGSQGETQYF.